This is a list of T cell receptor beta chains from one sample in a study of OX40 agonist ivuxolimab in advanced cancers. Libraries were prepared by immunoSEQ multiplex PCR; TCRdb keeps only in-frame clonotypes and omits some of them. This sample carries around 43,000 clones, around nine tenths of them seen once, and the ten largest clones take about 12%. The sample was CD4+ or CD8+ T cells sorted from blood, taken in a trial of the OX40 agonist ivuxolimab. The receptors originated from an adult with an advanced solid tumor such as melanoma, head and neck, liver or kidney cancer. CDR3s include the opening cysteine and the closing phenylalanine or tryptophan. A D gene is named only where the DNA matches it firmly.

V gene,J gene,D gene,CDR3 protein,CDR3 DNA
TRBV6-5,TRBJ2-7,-,CASSYSSWGFGYEQYF,TGTGCCAGCAGTTACTCGTCTTGGGGTTTTGGTTACGAGCAGTACTTC
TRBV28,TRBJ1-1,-,CASSFSRISGNTEAFF,TGTGCCAGCAGTTTTAGTAGGATTTCGGGGAACACTGAAGCTTTCTTT
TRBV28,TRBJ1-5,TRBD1,CASSLYGLVQGGRQPQHF,TGTGCCAGCAGTTTATATGGATTGGTACAGGGGGGACGCCAGCCCCAGCATTTT
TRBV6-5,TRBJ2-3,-,CASSYSGDTQYF,TGTGCCAGCAGTTACTCCGGGGATACGCAGTATTTT
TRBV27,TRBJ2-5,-,CASSLWGNVGETQYF,TGTGCCAGCAGTTTATGGGGGAACGTGGGGGAGACCCAGTACTTC
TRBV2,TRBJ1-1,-,CASFPGDTEAFF,TGTGCCAGCTTCCCGGGGGACACTGAAGCTTTCTTT
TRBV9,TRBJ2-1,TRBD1,CASSYRGPSYNEQFF,TGTGCCAGCAGCTACAGGGGGCCGTCCTACAATGAGCAGTTCTTC
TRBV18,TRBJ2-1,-,CASSPGGNEQFF,TGTGCCAGCTCACCAGGGGGGAATGAGCAGTTCTTC
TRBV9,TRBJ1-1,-,CASSAPRANTEAFF,TGTGCCAGCAGCGCCCCCAGGGCGAACACTGAAGCTTTCTTT
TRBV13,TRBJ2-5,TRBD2,CASSTPTSGGDQETQYF,TGTGCCAGCAGCACCCCGACTAGTGGGGGGGACCAAGAGACCCAGTACTTC
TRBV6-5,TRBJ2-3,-,CASSYVQGDTQYF,TGTGCCAGCAGTTACGTTCAGGGAGATACGCAGTATTTT
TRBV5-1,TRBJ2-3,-,CASSFSGADMWYF,TGCGCCAGCAGCTTTAGTGGGGCCGACATGTGGTATTTT
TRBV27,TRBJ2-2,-,CASNCIGTGCTGELFF,TGTGCCAGCAACTGCATCGGGACGGGTTGCACCGGGGAGCTGTTTTTT